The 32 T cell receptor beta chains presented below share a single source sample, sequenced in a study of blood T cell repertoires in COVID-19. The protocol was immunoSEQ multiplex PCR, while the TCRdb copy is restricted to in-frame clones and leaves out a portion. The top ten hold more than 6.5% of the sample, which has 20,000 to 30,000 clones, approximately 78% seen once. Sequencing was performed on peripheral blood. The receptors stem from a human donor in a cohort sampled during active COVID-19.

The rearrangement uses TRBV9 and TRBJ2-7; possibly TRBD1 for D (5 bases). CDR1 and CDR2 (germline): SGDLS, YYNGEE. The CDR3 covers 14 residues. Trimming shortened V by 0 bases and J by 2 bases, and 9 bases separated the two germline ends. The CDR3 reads CASSVDQGPYEQYF. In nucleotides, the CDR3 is TGTGCCAGCAGCGTAGATCAGGGCCCCTACGAGCAGTACTTC.

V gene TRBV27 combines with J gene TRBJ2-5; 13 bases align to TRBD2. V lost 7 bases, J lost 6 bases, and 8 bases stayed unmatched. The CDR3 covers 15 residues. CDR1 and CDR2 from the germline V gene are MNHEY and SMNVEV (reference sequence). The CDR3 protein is CASTYTSGGAQTQYF. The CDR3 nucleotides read TGTGCCAGCACCTATACTAGCGGGGGGGCCCAGACCCAGTACTTC.

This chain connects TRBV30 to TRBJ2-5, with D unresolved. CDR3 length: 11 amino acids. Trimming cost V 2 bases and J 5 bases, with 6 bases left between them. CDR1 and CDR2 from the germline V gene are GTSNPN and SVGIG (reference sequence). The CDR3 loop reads CAWSSPETQYF. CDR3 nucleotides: TGTGCCTGGAGTAGCCCGGAGACCCAGTACTTC. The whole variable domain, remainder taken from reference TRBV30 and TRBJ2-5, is SQTIHQWPATLVQPVGSPLSLECTVEGTSNPNLYWYRQAAGRGLQLLFYSVGIGQISSEVPQNLSASRPQDRQFILSSKKLLLSDSGFYLCAWSSPETQYFGPGTRLLVL.

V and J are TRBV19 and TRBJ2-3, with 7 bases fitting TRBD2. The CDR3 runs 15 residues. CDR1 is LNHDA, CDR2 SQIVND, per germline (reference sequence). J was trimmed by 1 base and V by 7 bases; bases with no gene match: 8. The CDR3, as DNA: TGTGCCAGTACCCCAAGCGGGATTGGCACAGATACGCAGTATTTT. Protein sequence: CASTPSGIGTDTQYF.

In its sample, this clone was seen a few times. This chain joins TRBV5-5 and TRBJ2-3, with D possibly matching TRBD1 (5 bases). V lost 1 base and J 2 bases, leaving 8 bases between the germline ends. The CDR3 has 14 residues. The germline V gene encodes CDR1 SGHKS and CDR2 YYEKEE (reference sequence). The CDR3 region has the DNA TGTGCCAGCAGCTTGACCAGGGCCACAGATACGCAGTATTTT. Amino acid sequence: CASSLTRATDTQYF.

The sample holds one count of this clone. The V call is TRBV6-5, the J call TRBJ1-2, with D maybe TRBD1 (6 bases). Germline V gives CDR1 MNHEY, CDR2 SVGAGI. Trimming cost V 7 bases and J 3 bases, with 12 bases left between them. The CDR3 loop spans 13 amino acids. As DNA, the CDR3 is TGTGCCAGCACTCCGTCAGGGGACTATGGCTACACCTTC. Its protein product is CASTPSGDYGYTF.

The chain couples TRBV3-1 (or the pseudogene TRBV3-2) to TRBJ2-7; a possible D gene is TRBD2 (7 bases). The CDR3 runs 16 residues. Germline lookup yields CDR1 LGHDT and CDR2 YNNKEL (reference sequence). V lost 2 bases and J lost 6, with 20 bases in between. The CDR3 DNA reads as TGTGCCAGCAGCCAAAAAGGGGGGGCTAGCTTCTCCGAGCAGTACTTC. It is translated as CASSQKGGASFSEQYF.

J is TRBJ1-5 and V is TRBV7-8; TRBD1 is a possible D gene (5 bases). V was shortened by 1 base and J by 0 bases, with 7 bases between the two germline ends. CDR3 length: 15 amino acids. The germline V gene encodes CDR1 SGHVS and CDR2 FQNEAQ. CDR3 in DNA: TGTGCCAGCAGCTTAGAAGGGGATAGCAATCAGCCCCAGCATTTT. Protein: CASSLEGDSNQPQHF.

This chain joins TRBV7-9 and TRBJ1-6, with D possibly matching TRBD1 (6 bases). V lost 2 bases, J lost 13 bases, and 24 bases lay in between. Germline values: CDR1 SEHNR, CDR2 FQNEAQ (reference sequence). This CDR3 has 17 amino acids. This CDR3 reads CASSLTQGSRLSVPLHF. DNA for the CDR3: TGTGCCAGCAGCTTAACACAGGGTTCACGGTTATCGGTTCCCCTCCACTTT.

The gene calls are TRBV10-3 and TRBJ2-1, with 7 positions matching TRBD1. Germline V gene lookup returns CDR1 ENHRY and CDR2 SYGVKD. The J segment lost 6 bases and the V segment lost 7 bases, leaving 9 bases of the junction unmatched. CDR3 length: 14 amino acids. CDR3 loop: CAIMRQGSGNEQFF. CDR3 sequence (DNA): TGTGCCATCATGAGACAGGGATCCGGCAATGAGCAGTTCTTC.

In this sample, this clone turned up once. CDR3 protein: CASSPRGDLSTQGYF. The CDR3 DNA follows: TGTGCCAGCTCACCACGGGGGGACCTTTCTACGCAGGGATACTTC. This rearrangement joins TRBV18 to TRBJ2-7; a weak D match, TRBD2 (6 bases). Trimming cost V 1 base and J 13 bases, with 23 bases left between them. The CDR3 covers 15 residues. Germline V gives CDR1 KGHSH, CDR2 LQKENI.

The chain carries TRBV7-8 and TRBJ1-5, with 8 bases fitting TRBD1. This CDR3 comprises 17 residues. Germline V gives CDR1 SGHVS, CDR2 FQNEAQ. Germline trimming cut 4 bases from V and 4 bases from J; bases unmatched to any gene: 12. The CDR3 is CASSSGQGPGGNQPQHF. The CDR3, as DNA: TGTGCCAGCAGCTCCGGACAGGGTCCGGGGGGAAATCAGCCCCAGCATTTT.

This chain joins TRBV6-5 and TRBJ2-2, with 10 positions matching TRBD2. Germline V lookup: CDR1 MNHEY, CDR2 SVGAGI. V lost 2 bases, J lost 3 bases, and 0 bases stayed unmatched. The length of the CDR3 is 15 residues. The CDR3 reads CASSYGTSDTGELFF. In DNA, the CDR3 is TGTGCCAGCAGTTACGGGACTAGCGACACCGGGGAGCTGTTTTTT.

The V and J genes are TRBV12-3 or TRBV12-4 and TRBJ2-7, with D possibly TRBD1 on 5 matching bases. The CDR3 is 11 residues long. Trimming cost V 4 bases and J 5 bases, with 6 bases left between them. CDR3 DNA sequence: TGTGCCAGCAGTTCACAGGACGAGCAGTACTTC. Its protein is CASSSQDEQYF.

CDR3 amino acids: CASSLGQGYTGELFF. For the CDR3, the DNA is TGTGCCAGCAGTCTTGGACAGGGTTACACCGGGGAGCTGTTTTTT. The V gene is TRBV5-5, the J gene TRBJ2-2; 8 bases align to TRBD1. The CDR3 runs to 15 residues. Germline-derived CDR1 and CDR2 are SGHKS and YYEKEE (reference sequence). The V segment lost 5 bases and the J segment 3 bases; nucleotides outside the gene matches: 6.

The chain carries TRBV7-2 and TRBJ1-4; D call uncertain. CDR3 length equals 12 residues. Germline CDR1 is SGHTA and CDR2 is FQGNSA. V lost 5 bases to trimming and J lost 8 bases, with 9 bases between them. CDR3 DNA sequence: TGTGCCAGCAGCGGTGGACTAGAAAAACTGTTTTTT. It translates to CASSGGLEKLFF.

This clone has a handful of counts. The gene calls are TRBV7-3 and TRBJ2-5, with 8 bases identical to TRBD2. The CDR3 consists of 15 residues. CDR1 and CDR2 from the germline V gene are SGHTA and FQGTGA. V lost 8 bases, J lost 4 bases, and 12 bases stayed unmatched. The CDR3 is CASSRGGLGPETQYF. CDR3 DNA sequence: TGTGCCAGCTCCCGGGGGGGTCTGGGTCCAGAGACCCAGTACTTC.

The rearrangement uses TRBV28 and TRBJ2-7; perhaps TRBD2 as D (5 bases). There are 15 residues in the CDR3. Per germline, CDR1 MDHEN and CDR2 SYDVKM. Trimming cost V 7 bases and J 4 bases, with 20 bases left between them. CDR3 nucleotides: TGTGCCAGCACCGTTCGGCATTCAGGCGGGTACGAGCAGTACTTC. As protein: CASTVRHSGGYEQYF.

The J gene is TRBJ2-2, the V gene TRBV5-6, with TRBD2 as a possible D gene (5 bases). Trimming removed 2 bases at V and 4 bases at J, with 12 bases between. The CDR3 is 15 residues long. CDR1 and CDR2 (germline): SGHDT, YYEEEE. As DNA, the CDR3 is TGTGCCAGCAGCTTCTCGGGATTGGGCACCGGGGAGCTGTTTTTT. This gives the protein CASSFSGLGTGELFF. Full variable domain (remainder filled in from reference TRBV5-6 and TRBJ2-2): DAGVTQSPTHLIKTRGQQVTLRCSPKSGHDTVSWYQQALGQGPQFIFQYYEEEERQRGNFPDRFSGHQFPNYSSELNVNALLLGDSALYLCASSFSGLGTGELFFGEGSRLTVL.

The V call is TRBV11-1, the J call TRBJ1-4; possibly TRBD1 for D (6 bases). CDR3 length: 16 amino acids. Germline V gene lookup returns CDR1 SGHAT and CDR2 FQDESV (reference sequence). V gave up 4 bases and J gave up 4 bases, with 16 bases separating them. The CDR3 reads CASSSRGQLFNEKLFF. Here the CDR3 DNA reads TGTGCCAGCAGCTCCAGAGGACAGCTTTTTAATGAAAAACTGTTTTTT.

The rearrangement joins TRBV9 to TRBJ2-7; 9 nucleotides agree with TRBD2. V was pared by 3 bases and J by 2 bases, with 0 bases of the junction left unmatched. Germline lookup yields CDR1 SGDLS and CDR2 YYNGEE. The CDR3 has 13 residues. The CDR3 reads CASSGGRAYEQYF. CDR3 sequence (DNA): TGTGCCAGCAGCGGCGGGAGGGCCTACGAGCAGTACTTC.

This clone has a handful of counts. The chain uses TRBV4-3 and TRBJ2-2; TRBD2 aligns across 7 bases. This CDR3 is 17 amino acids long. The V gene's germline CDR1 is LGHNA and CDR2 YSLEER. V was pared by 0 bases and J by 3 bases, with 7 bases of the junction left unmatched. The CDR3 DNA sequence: TGCGCCAGCAGCCAAGACACGGCGGGAGCGTACACCGGGGAGCTGTTTTTT. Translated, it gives CASSQDTAGAYTGELFF.

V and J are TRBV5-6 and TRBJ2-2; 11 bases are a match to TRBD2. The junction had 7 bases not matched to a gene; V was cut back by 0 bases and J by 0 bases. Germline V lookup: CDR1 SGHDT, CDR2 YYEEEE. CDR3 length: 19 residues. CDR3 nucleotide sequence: TGTGCCAGCAGCTTGGCTACTAGCGGGGGAGACCCGAACACCGGGGAGCTGTTTTTT. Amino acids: CASSLATSGGDPNTGELFF.

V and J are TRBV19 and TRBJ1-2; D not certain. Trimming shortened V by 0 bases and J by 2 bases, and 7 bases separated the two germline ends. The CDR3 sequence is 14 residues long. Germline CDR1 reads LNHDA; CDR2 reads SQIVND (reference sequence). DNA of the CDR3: TGTGCCAGTAGTATAGAGAGGCAGAACTATGGCTACACCTTC. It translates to CASSIERQNYGYTF.

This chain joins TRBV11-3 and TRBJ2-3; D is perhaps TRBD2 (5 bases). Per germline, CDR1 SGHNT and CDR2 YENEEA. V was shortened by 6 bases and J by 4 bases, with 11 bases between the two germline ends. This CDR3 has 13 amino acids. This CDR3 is CASSFNGADTQYF. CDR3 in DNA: TGTGCCAGCAGTTTTAACGGGGCAGATACGCAGTATTTT.

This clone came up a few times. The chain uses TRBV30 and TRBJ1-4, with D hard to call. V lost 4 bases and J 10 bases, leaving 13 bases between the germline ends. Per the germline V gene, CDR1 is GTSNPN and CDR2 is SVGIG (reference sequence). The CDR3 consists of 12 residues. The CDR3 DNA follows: TGTGCCTGGAAACAGCAAGTGGGAAAACTGTTTTTT. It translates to CAWKQQVGKLFF.

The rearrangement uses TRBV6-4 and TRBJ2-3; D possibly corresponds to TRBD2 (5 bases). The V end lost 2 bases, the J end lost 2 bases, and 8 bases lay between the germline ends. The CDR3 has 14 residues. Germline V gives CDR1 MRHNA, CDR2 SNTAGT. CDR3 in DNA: TGTGCCAGCAGTGACGGACTTTACACAGATACGCAGTATTTT. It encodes CASSDGLYTDTQYF.

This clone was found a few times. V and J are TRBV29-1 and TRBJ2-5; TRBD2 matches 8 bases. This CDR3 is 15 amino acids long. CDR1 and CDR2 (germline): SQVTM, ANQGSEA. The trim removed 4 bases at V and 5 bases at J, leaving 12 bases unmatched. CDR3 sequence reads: CSVAGDSGGRETQYF. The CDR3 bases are TGCAGCGTTGCGGGCGACAGCGGGGGACGGGAGACCCAGTACTTC.

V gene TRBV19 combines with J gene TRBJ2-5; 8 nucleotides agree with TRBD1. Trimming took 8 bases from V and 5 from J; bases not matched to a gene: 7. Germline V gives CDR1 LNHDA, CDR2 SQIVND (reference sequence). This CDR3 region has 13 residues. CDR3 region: CASGLRDRETQYF. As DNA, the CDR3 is TGTGCCAGTGGCCTGCGGGACAGGGAGACCCAGTACTTC. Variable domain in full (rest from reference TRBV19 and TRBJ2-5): DGGITQSPKYLFRKEGQNVTLSCEQNLNHDAMYWYRQDPGQGLRLIYYSQIVNDFQKGDIAEGYSVSREKKESFPLTVTSAQKNPTAFYLCASGLRDRETQYFGPGTRLLVL.

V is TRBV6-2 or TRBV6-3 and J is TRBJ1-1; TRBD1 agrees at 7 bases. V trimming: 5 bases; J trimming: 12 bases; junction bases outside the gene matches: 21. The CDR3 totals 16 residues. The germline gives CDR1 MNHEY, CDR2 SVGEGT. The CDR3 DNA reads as TGTGCCAGCAGTCCCCTAACGTACGGGACAGCCTTTCAATCTTTCTTT. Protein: CASSPLTYGTAFQSFF.

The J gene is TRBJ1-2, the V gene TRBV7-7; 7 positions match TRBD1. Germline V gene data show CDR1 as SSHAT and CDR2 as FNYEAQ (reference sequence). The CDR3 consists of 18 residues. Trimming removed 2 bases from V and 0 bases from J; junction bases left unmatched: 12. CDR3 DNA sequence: TGTGCCAGCAGCTTAAACGAAGGGGGCTTAAGAGCTAACTATGGCTACACCTTC. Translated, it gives CASSLNEGGLRANYGYTF.

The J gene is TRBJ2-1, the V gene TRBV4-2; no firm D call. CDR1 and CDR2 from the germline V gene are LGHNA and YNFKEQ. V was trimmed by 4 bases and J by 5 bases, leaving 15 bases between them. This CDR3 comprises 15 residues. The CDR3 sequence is CASSLFTSLNNEQFF. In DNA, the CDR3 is TGTGCCAGCAGCCTTTTTACCTCACTTAACAATGAGCAGTTCTTC.